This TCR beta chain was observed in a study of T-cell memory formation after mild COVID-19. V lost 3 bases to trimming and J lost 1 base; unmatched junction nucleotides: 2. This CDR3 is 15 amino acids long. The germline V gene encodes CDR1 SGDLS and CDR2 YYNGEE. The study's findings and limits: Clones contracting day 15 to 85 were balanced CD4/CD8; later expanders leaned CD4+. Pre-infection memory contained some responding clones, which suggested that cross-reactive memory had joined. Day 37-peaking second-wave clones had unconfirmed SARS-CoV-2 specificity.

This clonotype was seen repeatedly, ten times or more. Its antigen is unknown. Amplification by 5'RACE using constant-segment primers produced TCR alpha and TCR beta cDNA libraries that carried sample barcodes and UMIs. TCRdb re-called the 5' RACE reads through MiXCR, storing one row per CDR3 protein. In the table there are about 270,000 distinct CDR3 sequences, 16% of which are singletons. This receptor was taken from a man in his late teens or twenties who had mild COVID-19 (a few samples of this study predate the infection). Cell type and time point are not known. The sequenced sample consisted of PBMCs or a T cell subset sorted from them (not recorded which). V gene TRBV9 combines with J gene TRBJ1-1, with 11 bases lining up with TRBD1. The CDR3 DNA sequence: TGTGCCAGCAGCGAGGGACAGGGGGGGAACACTGAAGCTTTCTTT. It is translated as CASSEGQGGNTEAFF.